This entry lists 14 T cell receptor beta chains sequenced from one sample in a study of cytomegalovirus exposure and HLA in healthy donors. This PCR relied on a set of 60 Vbeta primers and 13 Jbeta primers. Assay: immunoSEQ multiplex PCR; the TCRdb copy retains only in-frame clones and omits some. This repertoire shows 90,000 to 120,000 clones, more than 70% found once; its top ten account for about 2%. The sequenced material came from PBMCs. The source is a man younger than 35 in good health and CMV-seronegative.

This chain uses TRBV30 with TRBJ1-4; D gene uncertain. V was trimmed by 8 bases and J by 8 bases, leaving 21 bases between them. This CDR3 comprises 14 residues. Germline-derived CDR1 and CDR2 are GTSNPN and SVGIG (reference sequence). CDR3 sequence reads: CALSFPRGNEKLFF. CDR3 DNA: TGTGCCCTCAGCTTCCCTCGGGGAAACGAAAAACTGTTTTTT.

V and J are TRBV5-4 and TRBJ1-4; 8 nucleotides agree with TRBD1. Germline lookup yields CDR1 SGHNT and CDR2 YYREEE (reference sequence). This CDR3 is built from 16 residues. V shed 4 bases, J shed 5 bases, and the junction held 10 bases outside the gene matches. DNA of the CDR3: TGTGCCAGCAGCCAGACGGGAGGACAGGGAAATGAAAAACTGTTTTTT. Protein sequence: CASSQTGGQGNEKLFF.

In its sample, this clone was seen once. The chain recombines TRBV19 with TRBJ2-5, with 8 nucleotides matching TRBD1. CDR3 length: 14 residues. Germline CDR1 LNHDA, CDR2 SQIVND (reference sequence). V was pared by 3 bases and J by 5 bases, with 5 bases of the junction left unmatched. The CDR3 DNA reads TGTGCCAGTAGTATCAGGGGGCGAGGGGAGACCCAGTACTTC. Translation: CASSIRGRGETQYF.

The chain couples TRBV7-8 to TRBJ1-1; D call uncertain. CDR3 size: 14 residues. Germline loops: CDR1 SGHVS, CDR2 FQNEAQ. V lost 4 bases to trimming and J lost 1 base, with 10 bases between them. In nucleotides, the CDR3 is TGTGCCAGCAGCTCCCTTAGTCGGAACACTGAAGCTTTCTTT. This encodes CASSSLSRNTEAFF. Based on the CDR3 plus reference TRBV7-8 and TRBJ1-1, the full variable domain is GAGVSQSPRYKVAKRGQDVALRCDPISGHVSLFWYQQALGQGPEFLTYFQNEAQLDKSGLPSDRFFAERPEGSVSTLKIQRTQQEDSAVYLCASSSLSRNTEAFFGQGTRLTVV.

The rearrangement uses TRBV5-1 and TRBJ2-7, with 7 nucleotides matching TRBD1. The CDR3 extends over 14 amino acids. Germline V gives CDR1 SGHRS, CDR2 YFSETQ. Trimming at V came to 4 bases and at J to 2 bases, leaving 6 bases not matched to a gene. In nucleotides, the CDR3 is TGCGCCAGCAGCGCCGGACAGGCCCCCTACGAGCAGTACTTC. This codes for CASSAGQAPYEQYF.

For this clone: The germline gene is not matched at one end of the junction; a read error may be the cause. The gene calls are TRBV7-2 and TRBJ1-5, with D unresolved. CDR1 is SGHTA, CDR2 FQGNSA, per germline. The CDR3 length is 13 residues. The CDR3 loop reads CVSSSRNGQPQHF. Here the CDR3 DNA reads TGTGTCAGCAGCTCTCGCAACGGTCAGCCCCAGCATTTT.

This clone was found a few times. The chain combines TRBV4-3 with TRBJ1-2, with no clear D. V dropped 0 bases and J dropped 8 bases, with 16 bases sitting between them. The length of the CDR3 is 15 residues. The germline gives CDR1 LGHNA, CDR2 YSLEER. The CDR3 nucleotides are TGCGCCAGCAGCCAAGATAACGTCGGGATCCGGGGCTACACCTTC. It codes for CASSQDNVGIRGYTF.

The rearrangement links TRBV5-5 to TRBJ2-7; 8 bases map to TRBD2. V trimming: 3 bases; J trimming: 0 bases; junction bases outside the gene matches: 5. This CDR3 region has 15 residues. Germline V CDR1 and CDR2: SGHKS, YYEKEE (reference sequence). CDR3 DNA sequence: TGTGCCAGCAGCTGGACGGGGGGGAACTCCTACGAGCAGTACTTC. It translates to CASSWTGGNSYEQYF.

The chain combines TRBV18 with TRBJ1-1; no reliable D call. Germline CDR1 and CDR2: KGHSH and LQKENI. The CDR3 covers 13 residues. V lost 6 bases to trimming and J lost 2 bases, with 10 bases between them. CDR3 in DNA: TGTGCCAGCTCCCGAGATCCCAACACTGAAGCTTTCTTT. Translation gives CASSRDPNTEAFF.

This clone is a singleton in its sample. The J gene is TRBJ1-2, the V gene TRBV29-1, with 10 bases matching TRBD1. V trimming: 2 bases; J trimming: 6 bases; junction bases outside the gene matches: 3. The germline V gene encodes CDR1 SQVTM and CDR2 ANQGSEA. This CDR3 is built from 13 residues. This chain's CDR3 is CSVEPGQGNGYTF. The CDR3 region has the DNA TGCAGCGTTGAACCGGGACAGGGGAATGGCTACACCTTC.

This chain links TRBV6-1 with TRBJ2-7, with D possibly TRBD1 on 5 matching bases. CDR1 and CDR2 from the germline V gene are MNHNS and SASEGT. The CDR3 sequence is 15 residues long. Trimming cost V 4 bases and J 2 bases, with 15 bases left between them. DNA of the CDR3: TGTGCCAGCAGTGTAATTGAGACAGCAACCTACGAGCAGTACTTC. Protein sequence: CASSVIETATYEQYF.

This rearrangement joins TRBV5-1 to TRBJ2-1, with 12 positions matching TRBD2. The germline V gene encodes CDR1 SGHRS and CDR2 YFSETQ. V was pared by 0 bases and J by 4 bases, with 2 bases of the junction left unmatched. The CDR3 covers 16 residues. CDR3 DNA: TGCGCCAGCAGCTTGGTCCTAGCGGGGGGGTACAATGAGCAGTTCTTC. This sequence encodes CASSLVLAGGYNEQFF.

The V call is TRBV6-6, the J call TRBJ2-5; no clear D. The J call may be incorrect, as the DNA end agrees better with TRBJ2-7. Per the germline V gene, CDR1 is MNHNY and CDR2 is SVGAGI (reference sequence). CDR3 length equals 14 residues. The CDR3 region is CASTPGGGSYEQYF. The CDR3 DNA sequence: TGTGCCAGCACCCCCGGCGGCGGATCCTACGAGCAGTACTTC.

This chain links TRBV7-2 with TRBJ1-6; 8 bases are shared with TRBD1. The CDR3 is 16 amino acids. Trimming at V came to 5 bases and at J to 5 bases, leaving 8 bases not matched to a gene. From germline, CDR1 is SGHTA and CDR2 FQGNSA. CDR3 sequence: CASSPQGATNNSPLHF. The DNA for the CDR3 is TGTGCCAGCAGCCCGCAGGGGGCGACGAATAATTCACCCCTCCACTTT.